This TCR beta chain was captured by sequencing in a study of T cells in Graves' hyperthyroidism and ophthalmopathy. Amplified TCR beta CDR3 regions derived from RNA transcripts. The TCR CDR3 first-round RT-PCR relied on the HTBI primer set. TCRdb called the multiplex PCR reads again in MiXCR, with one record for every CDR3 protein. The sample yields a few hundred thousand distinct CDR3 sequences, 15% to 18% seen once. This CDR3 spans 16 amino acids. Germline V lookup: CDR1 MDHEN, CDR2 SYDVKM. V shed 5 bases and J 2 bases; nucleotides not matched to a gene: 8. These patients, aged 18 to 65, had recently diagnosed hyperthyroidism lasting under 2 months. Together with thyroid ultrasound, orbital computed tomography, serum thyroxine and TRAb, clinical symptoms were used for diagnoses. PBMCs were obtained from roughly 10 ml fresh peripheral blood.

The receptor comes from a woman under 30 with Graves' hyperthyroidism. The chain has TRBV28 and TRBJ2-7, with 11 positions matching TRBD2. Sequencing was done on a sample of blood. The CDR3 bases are TGTGCCAGCAGTCCCCCCACTAGCGGGAGCGCCTACGAGCAGTACTTC. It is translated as CASSPPTSGSAYEQYF.